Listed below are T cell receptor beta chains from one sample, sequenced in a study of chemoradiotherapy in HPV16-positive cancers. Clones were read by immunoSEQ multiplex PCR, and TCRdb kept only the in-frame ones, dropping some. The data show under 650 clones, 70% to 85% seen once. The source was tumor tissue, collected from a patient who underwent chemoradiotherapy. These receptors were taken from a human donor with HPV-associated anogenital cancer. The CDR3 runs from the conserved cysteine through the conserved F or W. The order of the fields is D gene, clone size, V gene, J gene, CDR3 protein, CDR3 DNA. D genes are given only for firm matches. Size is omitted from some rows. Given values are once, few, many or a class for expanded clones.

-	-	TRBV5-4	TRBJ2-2	CASSLVPGLGTGELFF	TGTGCCAGCAGCTTGGTTCCAGGGCTGGGCACCGGGGAGCTGTTTTTT
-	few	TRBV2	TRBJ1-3	CASRPTVSGNTIYF	TGTGCCAGCAGACCGACAGTCTCTGGAAACACCATATATTTT
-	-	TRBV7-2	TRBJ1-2	CASSLAPAALWGYTF	TGTGCCAGCAGCTTAGCCCCCGCGGCCCTTTGGGGCTACACCTTC
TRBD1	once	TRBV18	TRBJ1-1	CAAQSGQGLNTEAFF	TGTGCCGCCCAATCGGGACAGGGGCTGAACACTGAAGCTTTCTTT
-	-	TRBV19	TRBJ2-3	CASSITDTQYF	TGTGCCAGTAGTATCACAGATACGCAGTATTTT
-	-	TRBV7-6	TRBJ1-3	CASSLEARGAGTSGNTIYF	TGTGCCAGCAGCTTAGAAGCACGGGGGGCCGGAACCTCTGGAAACACCATATATTTT
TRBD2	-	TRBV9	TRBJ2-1	CASSVALAGGPQFF	TGTGCCAGCAGCGTAGCTCTAGCGGGGGGGCCTCAGTTCTTC
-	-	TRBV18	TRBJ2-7	CASSPLIPTSRASYEQYF	TGTGCCAGCTCACCCTTAATTCCAACTAGCCGGGCTTCCTACGAGCAGTACTTC
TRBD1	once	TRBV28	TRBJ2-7	CASSSPGQGIGEQYF	TGTGCCAGCAGCTCACCGGGACAGGGTATCGGCGAGCAGTACTTC
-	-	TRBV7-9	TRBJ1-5	CASSLSDSNQPQHF	TGTGCCAGCAGCTTGTCCGACAGCAATCAGCCCCAGCATTTT
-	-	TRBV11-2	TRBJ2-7	CASSPQWVGNRYEQYF	TGTGCCAGCAGCCCCCAATGGGTAGGGAACCGATACGAGCAGTACTTC
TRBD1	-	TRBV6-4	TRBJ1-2	CASSNNRGRDYGYTF	TGTGCCAGCAGCAACAACAGGGGGCGCGACTATGGCTACACCTTC
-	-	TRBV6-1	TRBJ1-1	CASSEEGSSKAFF	TGTGCCAGCAGTGAAGAGGGGAGCTCAAAAGCTTTCTTT
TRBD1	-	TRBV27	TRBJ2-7	CASSSLLGQEYYEQYF	TGTGCCAGCAGTTCTCTCTTGGGACAGGAGTACTACGAGCAGTACTTC
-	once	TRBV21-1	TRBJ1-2	CASSKTDGTGCGYTF	TGTGCCAGCAGCAAAACAGACGGGACAGGCTGTGGCTACACCTTC
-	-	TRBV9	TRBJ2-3	CASSDQGTPTDTQYF	TGTGCCAGCAGTGATCAGGGTACCCCTACAGATACGCAGTATTTT
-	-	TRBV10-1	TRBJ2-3	CASSESKGGRSTDTQYF	TGCGCCAGCAGTGAGTCTAAGGGGGGGAGAAGCACAGATACGCAGTATTTT
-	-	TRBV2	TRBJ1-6	CASSANRMYSPLHF	TGTGCCAGCAGTGCGAACAGGATGTATTCACCCCTCCACTTT
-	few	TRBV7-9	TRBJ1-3	CASSLGGNTIYF	TGTGCCAGCAGCCTGGGGGGAAACACCATATATTTT
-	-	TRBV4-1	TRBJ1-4	CASSTRRIGATNEKLFF	TGCGCCAGCAGCACGCGGCGGATTGGTGCGACTAATGAAAAACTGTTTTTT
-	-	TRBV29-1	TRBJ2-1	CSVGRHNEQFF	TGCAGCGTCGGACGGCACAATGAGCAGTTCTTC
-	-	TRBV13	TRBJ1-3	CASSLKPGQSSGNTIYF	TGTGCCAGCAGCTTAAAGCCCGGACAGAGCTCTGGAAACACCATATATTTT
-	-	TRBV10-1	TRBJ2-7	CASSENKEEQYF	TGCGCCAGCAGTGAAAATAAGGAGGAGCAGTACTTC
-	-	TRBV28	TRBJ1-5	CASSLPPGGNQPQHF	TGTGCCAGCAGTTTGCCCCCTGGGGGCAATCAGCCCCAGCATTTT
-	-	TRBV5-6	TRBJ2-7	CASSLMVPYEQYF	TGTGCCAGCAGCTTGATGGTCCCGTACGAGCAGTACTTC
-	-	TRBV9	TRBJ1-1	CASSGGFEAFF	TGTGCCAGCAGCGGCGGTTTTGAAGCTTTCTTT
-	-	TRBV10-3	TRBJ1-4	CAISEVGQGFEKLFF	TGTGCCATCAGCGAGGTGGGGCAGGGATTTGAAAAACTGTTTTTT
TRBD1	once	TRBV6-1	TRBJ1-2	CASSAQTGRGYTF	TGTGCCAGCAGTGCCCAGACAGGGCGAGGCTACACCTTC
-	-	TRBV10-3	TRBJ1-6	CAISESGSWPYNSPLHF	TGTGCCATCAGTGAGTCGGGGAGTTGGCCCTATAATTCACCCCTCCACTTT
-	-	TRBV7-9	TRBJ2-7	CASRHGQREQYF	TGTGCCAGCAGACATGGACAGCGCGAGCAGTACTTC
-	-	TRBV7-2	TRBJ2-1	CASSLASYNEQFF	TGTGCCAGCAGCTTAGCTTCCTACAATGAGCAGTTCTTC
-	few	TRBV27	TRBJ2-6	CASSLMSGANVLTF	TGTGCCAGCAGTTTGATGTCTGGGGCCAACGTCCTGACTTTC
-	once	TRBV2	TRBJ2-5	CASSGRSETQYF	TGTGCCAGCAGTGGCAGATCAGAGACCCAGTACTTC
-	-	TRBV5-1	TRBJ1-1	CASSFYGNTEAFF	TGCGCCAGCAGCTTTTATGGAAACACTGAAGCTTTCTTT
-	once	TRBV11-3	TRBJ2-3	CASSMGPDTQYF	TGTGCCAGCAGTATGGGCCCAGATACGCAGTATTTT
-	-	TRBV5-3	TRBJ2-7	CARSPIYEQYF	TGTGCCAGAAGCCCAATATACGAGCAGTACTTC
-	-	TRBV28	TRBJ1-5	CASSSSPPQHF	TGTGCCAGCAGTTCCAGCCCGCCCCAGCATTTT
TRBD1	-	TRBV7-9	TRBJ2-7	CASSLAVLTGSDEQYF	TGTGCCAGCAGCTTAGCGGTTTTGACAGGGAGCGACGAGCAGTACTTC
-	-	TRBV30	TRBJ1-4	CAWSTTGVGLTNEKLFF	TGTGCCTGGAGTACGACAGGAGTCGGACTAACTAATGAAAAACTGTTTTTT
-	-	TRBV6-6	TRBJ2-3	CASSLSGEDTQYF	TGTGCCAGCAGCTTGTCGGGGGAAGATACGCAGTATTTT
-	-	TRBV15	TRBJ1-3	CATSRTKVDSGNTIYF	TGTGCCACCAGCAGAACCAAAGTTGACTCTGGAAACACCATATATTTT
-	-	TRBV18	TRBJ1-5	CASSPHHGKGQPQHF	TGTGCCAGCTCACCACATCACGGGAAGGGTCAGCCCCAGCATTTT
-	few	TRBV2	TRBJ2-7	CASRPGAGGYEQYF	TGTGCCAGTAGACCAGGGGCTGGCGGCTACGAGCAGTACTTC
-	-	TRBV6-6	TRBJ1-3	CASSFGGRSYGNTIYF	TGTGCCAGCAGTTTCGGGGGACGATCCTATGGAAACACCATATATTTT
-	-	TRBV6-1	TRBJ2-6	CASRGQLSGANVLTF	TGTGCCAGCAGGGGACAACTCTCTGGGGCCAACGTCCTGACTTTC
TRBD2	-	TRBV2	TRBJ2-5	CASSPLTSGGEETQYF	TGTGCCAGCAGTCCCCTGACTAGCGGGGGGGAAGAGACCCAGTACTTC
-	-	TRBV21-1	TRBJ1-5	CASSNSKGGGGQPQHF	TGTGCCAGCAGCAATAGTAAGGGGGGAGGAGGTCAGCCCCAGCATTTT
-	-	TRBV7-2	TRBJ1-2	CASSSYLTSYYTF	TGTGCCAGCAGCTCCTACTTGACATCCTACTACACCTTC
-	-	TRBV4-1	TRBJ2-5	CASSQGGAGETQYF	TGCGCCAGCAGCCAGGGGGGGGCCGGGGAGACCCAGTACTTC
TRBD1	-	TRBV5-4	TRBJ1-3	CASSLAGGPGNTIYF	TGTGCCAGCAGCTTGGCAGGGGGGCCTGGAAACACCATATATTTT
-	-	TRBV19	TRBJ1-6	CASSPGPHLGISPLHF	TGTGCCAGTAGTCCGGGACCACACCTGGGAATTTCACCCCTCCACTTT